The clone carrying this TCR beta chain is a singleton in its sample. This sample is drawn from a study of blood T cell repertoires in COVID-19. The data were produced by immunoSEQ multiplex PCR, yet TCRdb's version contains in-frame clones alone and is incomplete. Here the sample spans 200,000 to 250,000 clones, roughly 84% being singletons. This CDR3 has 14 amino acids. Trimming removed 5 bases from V and 7 bases from J, with 12 bases in between. Per germline, CDR1 SGHTA and CDR2 FQGNSA. The source of this sequence is a woman aged 40 to 50 who had recovered from COVID-19. The gene calls are TRBV7-2 and TRBJ1-6, with D possibly TRBD1 on 5 matching bases. The sequencing sample was made of PBMCs or T cells enriched from blood (not recorded which). Here the CDR3 DNA reads TGTGCCAGCAGCACCTCAGGGCAGAATTCACCCCTCCACTTT. As protein: CASSTSGQNSPLHF. The whole variable domain, filled in from reference TRBV7-2 and TRBJ1-6, reads GAGVSQSPSNKVTEKGKDVELRCDPISGHTALYWYRQSLGQGLEFLIYFQGNSAPDKSGLPSDRFSAERTGGSVSTLTIQRTQQEDSAVYLCASSTSGQNSPLHFGNGTRLTVT.